Shown below are 29 T cell receptor beta chains from a single sample sequenced in a study of chemoradiotherapy in HPV16-positive cancers. Assay used: immunoSEQ multiplex PCR; TCRdb lists only in-frame clones, some missing. The sample has about 14,000 clones, about 70% seen once. This material was obtained from a patient who underwent chemoradiotherapy. These TCRs come from a human donor with HPV-associated anogenital cancer.

As DNA, the CDR3 is TGTGCTAGTGGTAAAGAGGTTGACTATGGCTACACCTTC. Encoded protein: CASGKEVDYGYTF. The V gene is TRBV12-5, the J gene TRBJ1-2; no clear D gene. The CDR3 covers 13 residues. Trimming removed 5 bases at V and 3 bases at J, with 10 bases between. Germline CDR1 and CDR2: LGHNT and FRNRAP.

The chain is built from TRBV5-8 and TRBJ1-4; D unresolved. In germline, CDR1 is SGHTS, CDR2 YDEGEE. The CDR3 is made up of 14 amino acids. Trimming cost V 0 bases and J 3 bases, with 6 bases left between them. CDR3: CASSLGWSNEKLFF. DNA for the CDR3: TGTGCCAGCAGCTTGGGGTGGTCTAATGAAAAACTGTTTTTT.

The V and J genes are TRBV28 and TRBJ2-5, with D unresolved. This CDR3 is 13 amino acids long. V was shortened by 2 bases and J by 2 bases, with 6 bases between the two germline ends. Germline V CDR1 and CDR2: MDHEN, SYDVKM. CDR3 coding DNA: TGTGCCAGCAGTTTAGTGGGTCAAGAGACCCAGTACTTC. This encodes CASSLVGQETQYF.

The gene calls are TRBV5-6 and TRBJ1-5, with D uncertain. V lost 0 bases to trimming and J lost 6 bases, with 4 bases between them. CDR3 length: 12 residues. Germline lookup yields CDR1 SGHDT and CDR2 YYEEEE. CDR3 bases: TGTGCCAGCAGCTTGGGGAGTCAGCCCCAGCATTTT. Translating it yields CASSLGSQPQHF.

This clone was seen only once. V gene TRBV6-6 combines with J gene TRBJ2-5; 8 nucleotides agree with TRBD1. The J call may be incorrect, as the DNA end agrees better with TRBJ2-7. The CDR3 consists of 14 residues. The germline V gene encodes CDR1 MNHNY and CDR2 SVGAGI (reference sequence). In DNA form, the CDR3 reads TGTGCCAGCAGATTCGGACAGGGAGCCTACGAGCAGTACTTC. Protein sequence: CASRFGQGAYEQYF.

This chain connects TRBV28 to TRBJ2-2, with D perhaps TRBD1 (6 bases). Germline CDR1 MDHEN, CDR2 SYDVKM. The CDR3 contains 17 residues. Trimming cost V 3 bases and J 1 base, with 15 bases left between them. CDR3 residues: CASSLAGAPLNTGELFF. The CDR3 DNA reads TGTGCCAGCAGTTTGGCAGGGGCTCCGTTGAACACCGGGGAGCTGTTTTTT.

V usage is TRBV5-1 and J usage is TRBJ2-7; D possibly corresponds to TRBD1 (6 bases). V shed 4 bases and J shed 7 bases, with 33 bases lying between them. The germline V gene has CDR1 SGHRS and CDR2 YFSETQ. The CDR3 extends over 19 amino acids. The CDR3 loop reads CASSQYRRTDLRLLREQYF. The CDR3 bases are TGCGCCAGCAGCCAATACCGTCGGACAGATCTCCGTTTATTGCGTGAGCAGTACTTC.

The chain couples TRBV11-2 to TRBJ2-5, with D perhaps matching TRBD2 (6 bases). V shed 2 bases and J shed 4 bases, with 14 bases lying between them. The germline gives CDR1 SGHAT, CDR2 FQNNGV. The CDR3 extends over 15 amino acids. The CDR3 region has the DNA TGTGCCAGCAGCTTACTTGGCAGGCGGGGAGAGACCCAGTACTTC. It is translated as CASSLLGRRGETQYF.

V usage is TRBV13 and J usage is TRBJ2-3; a possible D gene is TRBD2 (6 bases). The ends were cut back, 3 bases at V and 1 base at J, with 11 bases in the middle. The germline gives CDR1 PRHDT, CDR2 FYEKMQ (reference sequence). The CDR3 is 15 amino acids. DNA of the CDR3: TGTGCCAGCAGCTTTTGGGCTAGCGGCACAGATACGCAGTATTTT. Residues: CASSFWASGTDTQYF.

The chain joins TRBV10-3 to TRBJ2-7; 9 positions match TRBD2. Germline assignment: CDR1 ENHRY and CDR2 SYGVKD. V lost 9 bases to trimming and J lost 5 bases; unmatched junction nucleotides: 8. The CDR3 is 13 residues long. The CDR3: CAISGLAGDEQYF. CDR3 nucleotides: TGTGCCATATCGGGACTAGCTGGTGACGAGCAGTACTTC.

A few counts support this clone. This chain connects TRBV5-1 to TRBJ1-3, with TRBD1 matching over 7 bases. The CDR3 is made up of 17 amino acids. J was trimmed by 3 bases and V by 0 bases; bases with no gene match: 9. Germline V CDR1 and CDR2: SGHRS, YFSETQ. The CDR3 loop reads CASSLGQRQGYGNTIYF. CDR3 bases: TGCGCCAGCAGCTTGGGCCAAAGACAGGGCTATGGAAACACCATATATTTT.

In nucleotides, the CDR3 is TGTGCCTCCCGCGGATTGAACACTGAAGCTTTCTTT. Protein product: CASRGLNTEAFF. The chain uses TRBV2 and TRBJ1-1; D not certain. Deletions cut 11 bases from V and 0 bases from J, with 10 bases between. Per germline, CDR1 SNHLY and CDR2 FYNNEI. The CDR3 extends over 12 amino acids.

This chain joins TRBV14 and TRBJ1-2; no firm D call. The CDR3 contains 11 residues. Germline CDR1 is SGHDN and CDR2 is FVKESK. Trimming removed 1 base at V and 7 bases at J, with 4 bases between. CDR3 in amino acids: CASSQGSGYTF. The CDR3, as DNA: TGTGCCAGCAGCCAAGGGAGTGGCTACACCTTC.

This chain joins TRBV19 and TRBJ2-3; D ambiguous. Trimming pared 5 bases from V and 6 bases from J, leaving 6 bases between. This CDR3 contains 11 residues. CDR1 is LNHDA and CDR2 is SQIVND in the germline V gene (reference sequence). For the CDR3, the DNA is TGTGCCAGTAGTTTCGGCGATACGCAGTATTTT. Translated: CASSFGDTQYF.

The chain uses TRBV10-3 and TRBJ2-7, with D possibly TRBD1 on 7 matching bases. Per germline, CDR1 ENHRY and CDR2 SYGVKD. The CDR3 loop spans 16 amino acids. V lost 1 base, J lost 6 bases, and 19 bases lay in between. The DNA of the CDR3 is TGTGCCATCAGTGAGTTGTTTGGAGGGGGCACCTCCGAGCAGTACTTC. It yields the protein CAISELFGGGTSEQYF.

V usage is TRBV19 and J usage is TRBJ2-7, with D hard to call. This CDR3 is built from 15 residues. Trimming pared 3 bases from V and 1 base from J, leaving 13 bases between. Germline V gene sequence: CDR1 LNHDA, CDR2 SQIVND (reference sequence). In DNA, the CDR3 is TGTGCCAGTAGTATCGGGCCAGCGCGATCCTACGAGCAGTACTTC. As protein: CASSIGPARSYEQYF.

V is TRBV7-2 and J is TRBJ1-2, with D maybe TRBD1 (6 bases). The V end was cut by 2 bases, the J end by 6 bases, with 7 bases between. The CDR3 length is 12 residues. The germline CDR1 and CDR2 sequences are SGHTA and FQGNSA. CDR3 region: CASSLRGNGYTF. DNA of the CDR3: TGTGCCAGCAGCTTAAGGGGGAATGGCTACACCTTC.

The chain recombines TRBV7-3 with TRBJ2-1; 9 bases are shared with TRBD2. There are 15 residues in the CDR3. Germline CDR1 and CDR2: SGHTA and FQGTGA. The trim removed 4 bases at V and 6 bases at J, leaving 7 bases unmatched. CDR3: CASSSVAGATNEQFF. The CDR3 coding sequence is TGTGCCAGCAGCTCCGTAGCGGGAGCAACCAATGAGCAGTTCTTC.

The V and J genes are TRBV9 and TRBJ1-3; D gene ambiguous. The CDR3 consists of 17 residues. Germline V gene lookup returns CDR1 SGDLS and CDR2 YYNGEE. The V gene lost 3 bases and the J gene lost 5 bases, with 21 bases spanning the gap. CDR3 sequence reads: CASSAQLSGLLRNTIYF. Here the CDR3 DNA reads TGTGCCAGCAGCGCCCAGTTAAGCGGACTCCTGAGAAACACCATATATTTT.

The CDR3 nucleotides read TGTGCCAGCAGCCCACAGGGACTAGCGGGAGGAGAGACCCAGTACTTC. Residues: CASSPQGLAGGETQYF. The V gene is TRBV7-3, the J gene TRBJ2-5; 15 bases agree with TRBD2. V lost 5 bases to trimming and J lost 4 bases; unmatched junction nucleotides: 5. The V gene's germline CDR1 is SGHTA and CDR2 FQGTGA. This CDR3 has 16 amino acids. Complete variable domain (other parts from reference TRBV7-3 and TRBJ2-5): GAGVSQTPSNKVTEKGKYVELRCDPISGHTALYWYRQSLGQGPEFLIYFQGTGAADDSGLPNDRFFAVRPEGSVSTLKIQRTERGDSAVYLCASSPQGLAGGETQYFGPGTRLLVL.

This sequence joins TRBV7-3 and TRBJ2-1; D is undetermined. The CDR3 sequence is 16 residues long. The germline V gene encodes CDR1 SGHTA and CDR2 FQGTGA. Trimming shortened V by 1 base and J by 0 bases, and 10 bases separated the two germline ends. CDR3 DNA: TGTGCCAGCAGCTTAAGGTCCGCTAGCTCCTACAATGAGCAGTTCTTC. Translated, it gives CASSLRSASSYNEQFF.

The V gene is TRBV5-6, the J gene TRBJ2-2; 9 nucleotides match TRBD1. The V gene end was trimmed by 6 bases and the J gene end by 5 bases; junction bases not matched to a gene: 8. CDR3 size: 15 residues. Germline V lookup: CDR1 SGHDT, CDR2 YYEEEE. CDR3 nucleotide sequence: TGTGCCAGCAACCAAACAGGGGGCCGGACCGGGGAGCTGTTTTTT. It specifies CASNQTGGRTGELFF. Filled out from reference TRBV5-6 and TRBJ2-2, the complete variable domain reads DAGVTQSPTHLIKTRGQQVTLRCSPKSGHDTVSWYQQALGQGPQFIFQYYEEEERQRGNFPDRFSGHQFPNYSSELNVNALLLGDSALYLCASNQTGGRTGELFFGEGSRLTVL.

This clone appeared a few times. V usage is TRBV5-6 and J usage is TRBJ2-6; the D call may be TRBD1 or TRBD2 (5 bases each). The ends were cut back, 1 base at V and 4 bases at J, with 12 bases in the middle. From germline, CDR1 is SGHDT and CDR2 YYEEEE. This CDR3 region has 16 residues. The CDR3 is CASSLWGKAGANVLTF. The CDR3 coding sequence is TGTGCCAGCAGCTTGTGGGGGAAGGCGGGGGCCAACGTCCTGACTTTC.

V gene TRBV10-3 combines with J gene TRBJ1-2; 7 nucleotides agree with TRBD1. The CDR3 covers 13 residues. Germline V gene data show CDR1 as ENHRY and CDR2 as SYGVKD. V lost 9 bases to trimming and J lost 7 bases; unmatched junction nucleotides: 11. As DNA, the CDR3 is TGTGCCATATCGACAGGCCAGGGGGTTGGCTACACCTTC. Its translation: CAISTGQGVGYTF.

The CDR3 spells CASSFDRGRGYTF. In DNA form, the CDR3 reads TGTGCCAGTAGTTTTGACAGGGGACGAGGCTACACCTTC. The chain couples TRBV19 to TRBJ1-2; 8 bases fit TRBD1. The length of the CDR3 is 13 residues. J gave up 8 bases and V 5 bases, and 7 bases lay outside the gene matches. Germline values: CDR1 LNHDA, CDR2 SQIVND (reference sequence).

DNA of the CDR3: TGTGCCATCAGTGCATCCCTCCGGGCCCTTGAAGCTTTCTTT. It codes for CAISASLRALEAFF. The gene calls are TRBV10-3 and TRBJ1-1, with D hard to call. Germline values: CDR1 ENHRY, CDR2 SYGVKD. This CDR3 has 14 amino acids. V was pared by 4 bases and J by 7 bases, with 16 bases between.

This clone was recorded only once. One junction end does not reproduce the germline sequence, and a read error may be involved. The chain employs TRBV7-7 and TRBJ1-2; a possible D gene is TRBD1 (6 bases). Germline CDR1 SSHAT, CDR2 FNYEAQ (reference sequence). This CDR3 region has 15 residues. In DNA, the CDR3 is TGTGCTAGCAGCGCCGCTTGGGGGGCGGGAGATGGCTACACCTTC. It is translated as CASSAAWGAGDGYTF.

This clone came up a few times. The junction differs from germline at one of its ends, possibly a read error. This sequence joins TRBV19 and TRBJ2-7, with 7 bases lining up with TRBD1. The germline gives CDR1 LNHDA, CDR2 SQIVND (reference sequence). CDR3 length: 12 residues. This chain's CDR3 is CASSMIRQGECF. Here the CDR3 DNA reads TGTGCCAGTAGTATGATAAGACAGGGAGAGTGCTTC.

V is TRBV14 and J is TRBJ1-1; D is ambiguous. Between the trimmed V and J ends, which lost 3 bases and 0 bases, there was a span of 5 bases. The CDR3 extends over 13 amino acids. Germline CDR1 is SGHDN and CDR2 is FVKESK. CDR3 loop: CASSQTMNTEAFF. Written as DNA, the CDR3 is TGTGCCAGCAGCCAGACCATGAACACTGAAGCTTTCTTT. The variable domain in full, with the rest retrieved from reference TRBV14 and TRBJ1-1, is EAGVTQFPSHSVIEKGQTVTLRCDPISGHDNLYWYRRVMGKEIKFLLHFVKESKQDESGMPNNRFLAERTGGTYSTLKVQPAELEDSGVYFCASSQTMNTEAFFGQGTRLTVV.